The 24 T cell receptor beta chains reported below all come from one sample, sequenced in a study of T cells in Graves' hyperthyroidism and ophthalmopathy. The CDR3 regions of TCR beta were amplified from RNA transcripts. The TCR CDR3 was amplified in a first-round RT-PCR using the HTBI primer set. TCRdb passed the multiplex PCR reads through MiXCR, listing each CDR3 protein once. Of approximately 600,000 distinct CDR3 sequences in the sample, roughly 15% were seen once. The specimen sequenced was blood. The receptors originated from a woman between 40 and 50 years old with Graves' ophthalmopathy.

This clonotype has a handful of counts. V is TRBV3-1 and J is TRBJ2-1, with TRBD2 identical over 7 bases. In germline, CDR1 is LGHDT, CDR2 YNNKEL (reference sequence). Trimming removed 3 bases from V and 6 bases from J; junction bases left unmatched: 8. The CDR3 runs 15 residues. The CDR3 loop reads CASSQGLGLLNEQFF. The CDR3, as DNA: TGTGCCAGCAGCCAGGGCCTGGGACTACTCAATGAGCAGTTCTTC.

This clonotype was seen ten or more times. This chain uses TRBV2 with TRBJ2-5, with D uncertain. Germline CDR1 is SNHLY and CDR2 is FYNNEI. The V end lost 5 bases, the J end lost 2 bases, and 12 bases lay between the germline ends. The CDR3 contains 14 residues. CDR3 sequence reads: CASSKLSEQETQYF. The DNA of the CDR3 is TGTGCCAGCAGTAAGTTGTCAGAACAAGAGACCCAGTACTTC.

Ten or more counts support this clonotype. This chain uses TRBV6-1 with TRBJ2-7; D gene uncertain. Germline V gene data show CDR1 as MNHNS and CDR2 as SASEGT. The CDR3 is made up of 13 amino acids. V was clipped by 4 bases and J by 3 bases, with 10 bases between them. CDR3 coding DNA: TGTGCCAGCAGTGTGGTCAACGGCTACGAGCAGTACTTC. Translated, it gives CASSVVNGYEQYF.

This clonotype was recorded a few times. V is TRBV5-1 and J is TRBJ2-7; 8 nucleotides agree with TRBD2. V shed 0 bases and J 6 bases; nucleotides not matched to a gene: 8. This CDR3 contains 15 residues. Germline lookup yields CDR1 SGHRS and CDR2 YFSETQ. The DNA of the CDR3 is TGCGCCAGCAGCTTGGGGCCGGGACTAGAAGCCGAGCAGTACTTC. Translated: CASSLGPGLEAEQYF.

This clonotype was recorded at least ten times. This chain links TRBV6-2 or TRBV6-3 with TRBJ1-5; 7 nucleotides line up with TRBD1. Germline lookup yields CDR1 MNHEY and CDR2 SVGEGT. This CDR3 region has 16 residues. Trimming at V came to 6 bases and at J to 0 bases, leaving 8 bases not matched to a gene. CDR3 loop: CASSPRDRGSNQPQHF. Here the CDR3 DNA reads TGTGCCAGCAGCCCTAGGGACAGAGGTAGCAATCAGCCCCAGCATTTT.

This clonotype has a count of ten or more. V gene TRBV7-2 combines with J gene TRBJ1-1, with no clear D. This CDR3 is built from 14 residues. Per germline, CDR1 SGHTA and CDR2 FQGNSA. Trimming took 1 base from V and 1 from J, leaving 7 bases between them. The CDR3 bases are TGTGCCAGCAGCTTAGTAGGCTGGAACACTGAAGCTTTCTTT. Translating gives CASSLVGWNTEAFF.

This clonotype has a count of ten or more. The V call is TRBV19, the J call TRBJ1-2; possible D gene TRBD1, 5 bases. CDR3 length: 14 amino acids. Germline CDR1 and CDR2: LNHDA and SQIVND (reference sequence). V was pared by 8 bases and J by 7 bases, with 20 bases between. In DNA form, the CDR3 reads TGTGCCAGTGGGACGGTGGGATTATTAGTTGGCTACACCTTC. The encoded protein is CASGTVGLLVGYTF.

In its sample, this clonotype was seen many times. The chain has TRBV7-2 and TRBJ2-7; 10 bases agree with TRBD2. From germline, CDR1 is SGHTA and CDR2 FQGNSA. V trimming: 7 bases; J trimming: 2 bases; junction bases outside the gene matches: 5. The CDR3 sequence is 14 residues long. CDR3 DNA: TGTGCCAGCAAGGCAGCGGGAGGGCCCTACGAGCAGTACTTC. Amino acid sequence: CASKAAGGPYEQYF.

The sample holds many counts of this clonotype. The chain employs TRBV29-1 and TRBJ1-1; TRBD1 might be the D (5 bases). The germline V gene has CDR1 SQVTM and CDR2 ANQGSEA. V gave up 2 bases and J gave up 4 bases, with 8 bases separating them. The CDR3 is 12 residues long. CDR3: CSVEPGGTEAFF. CDR3 nucleotide sequence: TGCAGCGTTGAACCGGGGGGCACTGAAGCTTTCTTT. The full variable domain, its missing parts supplied by reference TRBV29-1 and TRBJ1-1, is SAVISQKPSRDICQRGTSLTIQCQVDSQVTMMFWYRQQPGQSLTLIATANQGSEATYESGFVIDKFPISRPNLTFSTLTVSNMSPEDSSIYLCSVEPGGTEAFFGQGTRLTVV.

The chain carries TRBV28 and TRBJ2-7; D ambiguous. Germline V CDR1 and CDR2: MDHEN, SYDVKM. V lost 3 bases to trimming and J lost 6 bases, with 15 bases between them. There are 14 residues in the CDR3. The CDR3 region has the DNA TGTGCCAGCAGTTTTCGAGACCCCCCTCCCGAGCAGTACTTC. Translated: CASSFRDPPPEQYF.

Ten or more counts support this clonotype. The chain links TRBV27 to TRBJ2-7; 12 positions match TRBD2. Looked up from germline, CDR1 is MNHEY and CDR2 is SMNVEV (reference sequence). The CDR3 is 14 residues long. Trimming cost V 5 bases and J 6 bases; bases outside gene matches: 5. The CDR3 nucleotides read TGTGCCAGCAGTCCAGGGACTAGCGGGCGCGAGCAGTACTTC. It is translated as CASSPGTSGREQYF.

This clonotype came up many times. The chain couples TRBV5-1 to TRBJ1-1; TRBD1 aligns across 7 bases. Per the germline V gene, CDR1 is SGHRS and CDR2 is YFSETQ. The CDR3 runs to 16 residues. Germline trimming cut 8 bases from V and 0 bases from J; bases unmatched to any gene: 13. The CDR3 DNA sequence: TGCGCCAGTACGCGGGGGACAGCTAACATGAACACTGAAGCTTTCTTT. The encoded protein is CASTRGTANMNTEAFF.

This clonotype was counted many times. The chain couples TRBV24-1 to TRBJ2-7, with 7 bases aligning to TRBD1. The CDR3 loop spans 13 amino acids. In germline, CDR1 is KGHDR, CDR2 SFDVKD. The V gene end was trimmed by 4 bases and the J gene end by 5 bases; junction bases not matched to a gene: 4. The CDR3 DNA sequence: TGTGCCACCAGTGAAAACAGGGGAGACGAGCAGTACTTC. Protein: CATSENRGDEQYF.

This clonotype showed up many times. V is TRBV29-1 and J is TRBJ2-5, with TRBD1 matching 10 bases. Germline V gene data show CDR1 as SQVTM and CDR2 as ANQGSEA. Losses at the gene ends were 6 bases for V and 5 bases for J; bases not matched to a gene: 9. This CDR3 region has 14 residues. This chain's CDR3 is CSVTGQGLIETQYF. The CDR3 DNA reads as TGCAGCGTGACGGGACAGGGGTTAATTGAGACCCAGTACTTC.

For the CDR3, the DNA is TGCGCCAGCAGCTTGTCGGGGGTGCCAGAGGCTGGCTACACCTTC. Translating it yields CASSLSGVPEAGYTF. This chain joins TRBV5-1 and TRBJ1-2; a possible D gene is TRBD1 (5 bases). Trimming pared 1 base from V and 7 bases from J, leaving 17 bases between. This CDR3 is 15 amino acids long. Germline values: CDR1 SGHRS, CDR2 YFSETQ.

This clonotype was picked up many times. The chain couples TRBV20-1 to TRBJ2-4, with TRBD2 matching over 7 bases. Trimming cost V 1 base and J 0 bases; bases outside gene matches: 12. The length of the CDR3 is 18 residues. CDR1 and CDR2 (germline): DFQATT, SNEGSKA (reference sequence). The CDR3 bases are TGCAGTGCTAGAGGGACTAGGAGTGCAGAACTAGCCAAAAACATTCAGTACTTC. Translation gives CSARGTRSAELAKNIQYF.

The chain employs TRBV9 and TRBJ1-3; TRBD1 is a possible D gene (6 bases). Trimming pared 0 bases from V and 2 bases from J, leaving 6 bases between. Per germline, CDR1 SGDLS and CDR2 YYNGEE. CDR3 length: 14 amino acids. The CDR3 DNA sequence: TGTGCCAGCAGCGTAGACAGGGCTGGAAACACCATATATTTT. As protein: CASSVDRAGNTIYF.

In this sample, this clonotype turned up a few times. Here the CDR3 DNA reads TGTGCCAGCAGCCAAGGGGGGACTAGGACCACAGATACGCAGTATTTT. Translation gives CASSQGGTRTTDTQYF. The rearrangement joins TRBV2 to TRBJ2-3, with 8 bases fitting TRBD2. This CDR3 contains 16 residues. J was trimmed by 2 bases and V by 6 bases; bases with no gene match: 10. Germline assignment: CDR1 SNHLY and CDR2 FYNNEI.

This clonotype turned up a few times. The V gene is TRBV30, the J gene TRBJ2-5; a possible D gene is TRBD2 (7 bases). This CDR3 comprises 13 residues. V was clipped by 5 bases and J by 2 bases, with 12 bases between them. Germline loops: CDR1 GTSNPN, CDR2 SVGIG (reference sequence). The DNA of the CDR3 is TGTGCCTGGGGGGGGGGGCGGCAAGAGACCCAGTACTTC. Its translation is CAWGGGRQETQYF.

This clonotype has at least ten counts. The chain is built from TRBV6-5 and TRBJ1-1; possibly TRBD1 for D (5 bases). Germline CDR1 is MNHEY and CDR2 is SVGAGI. The CDR3 is made up of 13 amino acids. DNA of the CDR3: TGTGAATGTGGCGGCCCCGGGGGAACTGAAGCTTTCTTT. It yields the protein CECGGPGGTEAFF.

At least ten counts were recorded for this clonotype. The CDR3 bases are TGTGCCAGCCTCTACGGGACAGGCCCCTACGAGCAGTACTTC. This encodes CASLYGTGPYEQYF. The chain uses TRBV6-1 and TRBJ2-7, with TRBD1 matching over 8 bases. Germline CDR1 MNHNS, CDR2 SASEGT. Losses at the gene ends were 8 bases for V and 2 bases for J; bases not matched to a gene: 8. The CDR3 spans 14 residues.

This clonotype was counted at least ten times. The rearrangement uses TRBV29-1 and TRBJ2-4; D tentatively reads TRBD1 or TRBD2 (6 bases each). The CDR3 length is 13 residues. The V and J ends lost 7 bases and 1 base respectively, with 11 bases between them. In germline, CDR1 is SQVTM, CDR2 ANQGSEA. The CDR3 coding sequence is TGCAGCGCCGAAGGGGGGGCCAAAAACATTCAGTACTTC. It encodes CSAEGGAKNIQYF.

Worth noting for this clonotype: At one boundary the junction diverges from the germline segment, which might be a read error. V and J are TRBV20-1 and TRBJ2-2, with a weak D call TRBD1 (6 bases). The CDR3 length is 16 residues. The germline V gene encodes CDR1 DFQATT and CDR2 SNEGSKA (reference sequence). CDR3 amino acids: CSARGGQPSYTGEPFF. The CDR3 DNA follows: TGCAGTGCTAGAGGGGGACAACCATCTTACACCGGGGAGCCGTTTTTT.

The gene calls are TRBV24-1 and TRBJ2-5; D might be TRBD1 (5 bases). The CDR3 spans 14 residues. Germline V CDR1 and CDR2: KGHDR, SFDVKD. V was trimmed by 2 bases and J by 1 base, leaving 7 bases between them. The CDR3 sequence: CATSDSRAQETQYF. The CDR3 bases are TGTGCCACCAGTGATTCCAGGGCCCAAGAGACCCAGTACTTC.